Listed below are T cell receptor beta chains from one sample, sequenced in a study of T cell repertoires in cytomegalovirus infection. TCRdb itself ran the reads through MiXCR, one entry per CDR3 protein. The sample lists 60,000 to 75,000 distinct CDR3 sequences, around 21% occurring once. Which antigens these TCRs recognize remains unknown. The sample taken for sequencing was PBMCs, sequenced either directly or after in vitro stimulation (not recorded which). Receptor source: a human donor in good health (CMV status not recorded). Some clones in this sample may be carry-over from other donors' samples. Each CDR3 is given without its conserved first and last residue. Fields, in order: V gene, CDR3 protein.

v_gene: TRBV28; CDR3aa: ASSLQGSVRGYT
v_gene: TRBV5-1; CDR3aa: ASSEGTALNTEAF
v_gene: TRBV20-1; CDR3aa: SGGRYTDTQY
v_gene: TRBV7-8; CDR3aa: ASSLDRTGKGF
v_gene: TRBV23-1; CDR3aa: ASSLPGQIVNTEAF
v_gene: TRBV11-2; CDR3aa: ASSLWVAGANVLT
v_gene: TRBV7-2; CDR3aa: ASSQGTYGYT
v_gene: TRBV28; CDR3aa: ASTLRQPKNEKLF
v_gene: TRBV7-9; CDR3aa: ASSLLTGNTGELF
v_gene: TRBV4-2; CDR3aa: ASSPRRGVYGYT